The entry that follows covers one T cell receptor (beta chain) sequence. The study amplified TCR beta CDR3 regions using RNA transcripts. The authors performed first-round RT-PCR with HTBI primers and then a second-round multiplex PCR. TCRdb used MiXCR to reprocess the multiplex PCR reads, holding one entry per CDR3 protein. The sample has over a million distinct CDR3 sequences, approximately 35% seen once. This specimen comes from a study of Graves' ophthalmopathy and Graves' hyperthyroidism. Trimming stripped 8 bases from V and 4 bases from J, with 11 bases between. Germline V lookup: CDR1 SQVTM, CDR2 ANQGSEA. The length of the CDR3 is 11 residues.

The chain uses TRBV29-1 and TRBJ1-2; the D gene is possibly TRBD1 (6 bases). The sequencing sample was made of peripheral blood or thyroid tissue (not recorded which). The TCR sequence derives from an adult man with Graves' hyperthyroidism. The CDR3 DNA reads TGCAGCTGGGACACCTTCTATGGCTACACCTTC. Its protein product is CSWDTFYGYTF.